This T cell receptor (beta chain) originates from a study of response to subunit inactivated influenza vaccine. Looked up from germline, CDR1 is DFQATT and CDR2 is SNEGSKA (reference sequence). The V end was cut by 5 bases, the J end by 4 bases, with 22 bases between. The CDR3 runs 16 residues. TCRdb passed the RT-PCR reads through MiXCR, listing each CDR3 protein once. The table lists more than 700,000 distinct CDR3 sequences, 21% of them singletons, with roughly 10% in the top ten. The table lists this clonotype with many counts. Its specificity is not known. Study results and limitations: The authors put forward the suggestion that each seasonal influenza vaccination may bring in only a limited number of new T cells.

This TCR derives from a man in his forties or fifties who received an inactivated influenza vaccine. This rearrangement joins TRBV20-1 to TRBJ2-3, with a tentative D call TRBD2 (6 bases). The sequencing used PBMCs from blood, collected more than 4 days after vaccination. The CDR3, as DNA: TGCAGTGCTCTCGCGGGGTCGGCCGGTTTCTCAGATACGCAGTATTTT. It encodes CSALAGSAGFSDTQYF.